This record covers a single TCR beta chain. There is no known antigen for this receptor. Base qualities are missing; no much larger clone stands one base away. This sample was taken from a study of T cell responses to AZD1222 COVID-19 vaccine (dated by TCRdb to the early 2020s). In the study overall: TCR sequencing covered roughly 230 trial participants: around 210 given two doses of AZD1222 and 26 given two doses of MenACWY control vaccine. Enrollment into the trials was organized by age into subgroups of 18-55, 56-69 and 70-plus years, and those subgroups contained about 160, 30 and 59 TCR-sequenced participants, respectively. The investigation overall reported the following: Participants were mostly white British and included more females than males, and it was suggested by the authors that clonal diversity may have been underestimated. Because no samples from the day 14 peak response were available, repertoires could be characterized only after the peak T cell response. CD4 TCRs associated with the vaccine covered the entire spike protein, and the dominant responses were in regions 160-218 and 743-854. Reportedly, close to half of the unique spike-specific TCRs recognized epitopes lying outside the regions that are mutated in the B.1.351 and B.1.1.7 variants. In the small 56-69-year group, the increase in depth fell short of significance, most likely because of low power. Conclusions about previously exposed vaccinees are limited, since just five or six AZD1222 recipients were seropositive for SARS-CoV-2 at baseline. Spike-specific TCR breadth and depth rose significantly after two AZD1222 doses compared with day 0 and with MenACWY recipients.

The CDR3 regions of human TCRbeta chains were analyzed by immunosequencing. As for the authors' bioinformatics: Repertoire TCRs were checked for matches against a reference library of SARS-CoV-2-specific TCRs that had been generated using the MIRA antigen-specificity platform. Breadth was defined as the fraction of unique TCRs that were SARS-CoV-2-associated, and depth was defined as the fraction of total T cells that were SARS-CoV-2-associated. Each spike-specific TCR was assigned to its reactive spike region and to a CD4 or CD8 class using the MIRA data. Log10-transformed breadth and depth values were compared by one-way ANOVA with Sidak's multiple comparisons tests. The table was pulled from immuneACCESS by TCRdb, which kept in-frame rearrangements only. Such tables lose some clones; where checked, under half of the loss comes from unresolved V genes, and the rest has no known cause. For V, J and clone size, that table is used; D and trimming come from the DNA. The sample table contains approximately 150,000 clones; only one count was recorded for around 94% of them. The top ten clones comprise roughly 4.6% of the sample.

Reading the label with the study, this specimen's time point is: about 28 days (+/-7) after the second vaccine dose. AZD1222 recipients with second doses at about 4 weeks or about 12 weeks were pooled, because spike-specific TCR depth and breadth did not differ between schedules. Samples from vaccinated people were obtained from the UK trials COV001 and COV002, which included a single-blind randomized controlled phase 2/3 trial of AZD1222 (ChAdOx1 nCoV-19) in healthy adults. For TCRbeta chain sequencing, PBMC samples from trial participants were taken at day 0 and at day 28 after the second dose. The sequence was collected from an adult who received the AZD1222 COVID-19 vaccine. The sample here was peripheral blood, taken 28 days after the second AZD1222 dose.

For the CDR3, the sequence is CSVVVGVWDRGLTGKAFF. The DNA sequence is TGCAGCGTTGTAGTGGGAGTTTGGGACCGGGGACTTACTGGGAAAGCTTTCTTT. The chain employs TRBV29-1 and TRBJ1-1; TRBD1 could be the D gene, as 5 bases match. Cut back by 4 bases and 9 bases, the V and J ends lie 33 bases apart. Including cysteine and phenylalanine, the CDR3 has 18 amino acids. Only CDR3 DNA is held: 54 bases, read in frame from base 1. Per the germline V gene, SQVTM is the CDR1 and ANQGSEA is the CDR2.